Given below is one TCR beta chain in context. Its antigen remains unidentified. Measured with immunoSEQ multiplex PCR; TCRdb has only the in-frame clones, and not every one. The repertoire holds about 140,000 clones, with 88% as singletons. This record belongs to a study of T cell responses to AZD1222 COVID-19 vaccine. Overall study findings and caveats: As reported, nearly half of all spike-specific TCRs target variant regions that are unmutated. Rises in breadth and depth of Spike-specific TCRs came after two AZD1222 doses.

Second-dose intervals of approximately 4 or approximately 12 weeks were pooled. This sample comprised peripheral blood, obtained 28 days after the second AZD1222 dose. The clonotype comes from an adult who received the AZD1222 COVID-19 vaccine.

The CDR3 here is CASRGAGEDYNEQFF. The CDR3 DNA reads as TGTGCCAGCAGAGGAGCGGGAGAGGACTACAATGAGCAGTTCTTC. V gene TRBV6-6 combines with J gene TRBJ2-1; 8 nucleotides line up with TRBD2. Per germline, CDR1 MNHNY and CDR2 SVGAGI (reference sequence). V dropped 6 bases and J dropped 3; count of bases not matched to a gene: 7. The CDR3 consists of 15 residues.